Sequencing of this T cell receptor (beta chain) was carried out in a study of T cell responses to AZD1222 COVID-19 vaccine. Notes on the study in general: Donor demographics were predominantly white British with a female majority; clonal diversity may be underestimated. Baseline testing showed seropositivity in only a handful of AZD1222 recipients. All repertoire sampling was performed exclusively after the peak T cell response.

The data were produced by immunoSEQ multiplex PCR, yet TCRdb's version contains in-frame clones alone and is incomplete. Of around 160,000 clones detected, 91% appear once; the ten largest clones hold under 4%. This CDR3 has 14 residues. From germline, CDR1 is MNHEY and CDR2 SVGEGT. Losses at the gene ends were 0 bases for V and 5 bases for J; bases not matched to a gene: 2. On this clone: Its target is not known.

This chain links TRBV6-2 or TRBV6-3 with TRBJ2-7, with TRBD2 matching over 9 bases. The source was peripheral blood, collected 28 days after the second AZD1222 dose. The sequence was collected from an adult who received the AZD1222 COVID-19 vaccine. This chain's CDR3 is CASSYSGLAHEQYF. The CDR3 coding sequence is TGTGCCAGCAGTTACTCCGGACTAGCGCACGAGCAGTACTTC.